Following are 10 T cell receptor beta chains from one sample sequenced in a study of cytotoxic CD8 clonotypes in ibrutinib-treated CLL. The assay was immunoSEQ multiplex PCR, and TCRdb's table has in-frame clones only and misses some. This table holds 150,000 or so clones, approximately 91% found once. The source material was PBMCs, sampled at disease progression, from a patient treated with ibrutinib. These receptors came from a human donor with chronic lymphocytic leukemia.

The V gene is TRBV4-1, the J gene TRBJ1-1; no clear D. The CDR3 runs 13 residues. V was shortened by 1 base and J by 3 bases, with 6 bases between the two germline ends. In germline, CDR1 is MGHRA, CDR2 YSYEKL. The CDR3 loop reads CASSQGADTEAFF. DNA of the CDR3: TGCGCCAGCAGCCAAGGGGCGGACACTGAAGCTTTCTTT.

The genes are TRBV5-1 and TRBJ2-2; TRBD2 aligns across 10 bases. The ends lost 0 bases at V and 1 base at J; junction bases unmatched: 3. CDR1 SGHRS and CDR2 YFSETQ come from the germline V gene. This CDR3 has 17 amino acids. The CDR3 DNA reads as TGCGCCAGCAGCTTGGACCCTAGCGGGGGGAACACCGGGGAGCTGTTTTTT. Translating gives CASSLDPSGGNTGELFF.

This clone was seen a handful of times. The rearrangement uses TRBV18 and TRBJ1-2, with TRBD1 matching over 7 bases. V lost 3 bases, J lost 1 base, and 5 bases stayed unmatched. The CDR3 runs to 15 residues. Germline loops: CDR1 KGHSH, CDR2 LQKENI. In nucleotides, the CDR3 is TGTGCCAGCTCACCCGGGACAGAAATTAACTATGGCTACACCTTC. This translates into CASSPGTEINYGYTF.

The rearrangement uses TRBV30 and TRBJ2-3; unclear D gene. With 1 base removed from V and 4 bases from J, the gap between germline ends came to 12 bases. CDR3 length: 14 residues. Germline V gene lookup returns CDR1 GTSNPN and CDR2 SVGIG (reference sequence). Here the CDR3 reads CAWSAASVADTQYF. The CDR3 nucleotides read TGTGCCTGGAGTGCGGCTTCAGTAGCAGATACGCAGTATTTT.

V gene TRBV19 combines with J gene TRBJ1-2; no clear D. Germline lookup yields CDR1 LNHDA and CDR2 SQIVND (reference sequence). The CDR3 has 11 residues. V was trimmed by 11 bases and J by 4 bases, leaving 11 bases between them. In nucleotides, the CDR3 is TGTGCCGTTTCCGCCGGCTATGGCTACACCTTC. Protein: CAVSAGYGYTF.

The CDR3 nucleotides are TGTGCCAGCAGTGACACGGGACTAGCGGCCGGGGGGGAGACCCAGTACTTC. It yields the protein CASSDTGLAAGGETQYF. The V gene is TRBV6-1, the J gene TRBJ2-5; TRBD2 aligns across 11 bases. The CDR3 covers 17 residues. Germline assignment: CDR1 MNHNS and CDR2 SASEGT. The ends lost 3 bases at V and 5 bases at J; junction bases unmatched: 11.

The chain employs TRBV5-1 and TRBJ1-4, with D perhaps TRBD1 (6 bases). Germline V lookup: CDR1 SGHRS, CDR2 YFSETQ. Trimming shortened V by 3 bases and J by 0 bases, and 15 bases separated the two germline ends. The CDR3 is 17 amino acids. CDR3 nucleotide sequence: TGCGCCAGCAGCTCCCTGACAGGCTCTGCAACTAATGAAAAACTGTTTTTT. Translation: CASSSLTGSATNEKLFF.

The rearrangement joins TRBV9 to TRBJ2-1; 10 positions agree with TRBD2. The CDR3 contains 21 residues. V trimming: 0 bases; J trimming: 2 bases; junction bases outside the gene matches: 17. Looked up from germline, CDR1 is SGDLS and CDR2 is YYNGEE. CDR3 sequence (DNA): TGTGCCAGCAGCGTAGTGTCTAGCGGGAGTACCCGCCGTTTAACCTACAATGAGCAGTTCTTC. The encoded protein is CASSVVSSGSTRRLTYNEQFF.

The chain is built from TRBV2 and TRBJ2-3; D gene uncertain. The CDR3 spans 15 residues. The V and J ends lost 5 bases and 0 bases respectively, with 12 bases between them. CDR1 is SNHLY, CDR2 FYNNEI, per germline. The CDR3 loop is CASSSRTGSTDTQYF. The DNA for the CDR3 is TGTGCCAGCAGTTCTAGAACGGGCAGCACAGATACGCAGTATTTT.

This clone was recorded only once. The chain recombines TRBV4-3 with TRBJ1-1; unclear D gene. There are 16 residues in the CDR3. V was pared by 0 bases and J by 2 bases, with 13 bases between. The germline V gene has CDR1 LGHNA and CDR2 YSLEER. CDR3 bases: TGCGCCAGCAGCCAAGATCTCGCAGAGGATAACACTGAAGCTTTCTTT. The encoded protein is CASSQDLAEDNTEAFF.